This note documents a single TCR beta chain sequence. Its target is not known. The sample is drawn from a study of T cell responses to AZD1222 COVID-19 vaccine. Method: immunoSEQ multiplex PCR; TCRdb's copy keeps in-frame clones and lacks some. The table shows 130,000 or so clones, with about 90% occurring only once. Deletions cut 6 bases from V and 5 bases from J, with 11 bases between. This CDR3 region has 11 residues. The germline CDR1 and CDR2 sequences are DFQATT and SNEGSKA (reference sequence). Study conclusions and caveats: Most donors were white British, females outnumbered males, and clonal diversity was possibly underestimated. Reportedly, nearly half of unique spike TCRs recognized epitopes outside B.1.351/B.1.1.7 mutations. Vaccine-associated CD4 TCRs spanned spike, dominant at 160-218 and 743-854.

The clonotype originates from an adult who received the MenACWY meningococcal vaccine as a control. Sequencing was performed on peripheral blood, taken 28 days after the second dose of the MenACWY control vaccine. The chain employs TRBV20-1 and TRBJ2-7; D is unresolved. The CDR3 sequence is CSAAGSHEQYF. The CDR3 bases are TGCAGTGCAGCTGGGTCCCACGAGCAGTACTTC.